Listed here is a single TCR beta chain. Its antigen is still unknown. Measured with immunoSEQ multiplex PCR; TCRdb has only the in-frame clones, and not every one. The table lists about 78,000 clones, approximately 85% of them singletons. Germline CDR1 and CDR2: SGHTA and FQGNSA. V gave up 5 bases and J gave up 7 bases; unmatched junction bases: 9. This CDR3 spans 14 amino acids. The data derive from a study of T cell responses to AZD1222 COVID-19 vaccine. The study, taken as a whole, reports: Donors were mostly white British, more females; clonal diversity possibly underestimated. Variant regions that are unmutated are reportedly the target of nearly half of spike-specific TCRs. Two AZD1222 administrations were followed by greater Spike-specific TCR breadth and depth. In all cases, repertoires were sampled only after the peak T cell response.

The sequenced sample was peripheral blood, obtained on day 0 of MenACWY control vaccination. The origin of this receptor is an adult in good health. The V gene is TRBV7-2, the J gene TRBJ1-2; 8 bases are shared with TRBD1. For the CDR3, the DNA is TGTGCCAGCAGCCTTACTTCAGGGGGCACTGGCTACACCTTC. It is translated as CASSLTSGGTGYTF.